Shown below are 19 T cell receptor beta chains from a single sample sequenced in a study of T cell repertoires in cytomegalovirus infection. No antigen has been identified for these receptors. A single record per CDR3 protein comes from TCRdb applying MiXCR to the reads. The repertoire holds hundreds of thousands of distinct CDR3 sequences, with 32% as singletons. The sample in question was cultured CD8+ T cells from PBMCs, obtained from culture after CMV antigen stimulation. Receptors were obtained from a human donor in good health (CMV status not recorded). Some clones in this sample may be carry-over from other donors' samples.

In its sample, this clonotype was seen a few times. The V and J genes are TRBV2 and TRBJ2-3; 7 bases line up with TRBD1. The length of the CDR3 is 16 residues. The V and J ends lost 6 bases and 2 bases, in that order; junction bases with no gene match: 11. Germline CDR1 and CDR2: SNHLY and FYNNEI. The CDR3 here is CASRGRGQKYTDTQYF. CDR3 DNA sequence: TGTGCCAGCAGGGGAAGGGGACAGAAATACACAGATACGCAGTATTTT.

CDR3 DNA sequence: TGTGCCAGCAGGACTGACAGGGTGGAAAACAATGAGCAGTTCTTC. This sequence encodes CASRTDRVENNEQFF. This chain uses TRBV6-6 with TRBJ2-1, with TRBD1 matching over 7 bases. Trimming took 6 bases from V and 5 from J; bases not matched to a gene: 10. Looked up from germline, CDR1 is MNHNY and CDR2 is SVGAGI (reference sequence). CDR3 length: 15 residues.

This chain uses TRBV7-6 with TRBJ1-2; 9 nucleotides agree with TRBD1. Per the germline V gene, CDR1 is SGHVS and CDR2 is FNYEAQ. J lost 1 base, V lost 1 base, and 10 bases had no gene match. The CDR3 is made up of 18 amino acids. The CDR3 is CASSLGQGDGLFNYGYTF. The DNA of the CDR3 is TGTGCCAGCAGCTTAGGACAGGGGGATGGACTGTTTAACTATGGCTACACCTTC. The full variable domain, in which reference TRBV7-6 and TRBJ1-2 provide the parts outside the CDR3, is GAGVSQSPRYKVTKRGQDVALRCDPISGHVSLYWYRQALGQGPEFLTYFNYEAQQDKSGLPNDRFSAERPEGSISTLTIQRTEQRDSAMYRCASSLGQGDGLFNYGYTFGSGTRLTVV.

This clonotype was seen a single time. A much larger clone is a single base away; this may be a read error. This chain links TRBV7-6 with TRBJ2-1; D gene uncertain. CDR3 length equals 16 residues. The germline V and J ends were trimmed by 8 bases and 5 bases, with 22 bases remaining between them. Per the germline V gene, CDR1 is SGHVS and CDR2 is FNYEAQ. The CDR3: CASWPTDYQGNNEQFF. CDR3 bases: TGTGCCAGCTGGCCAACAGATTACCAAGGGAACAATGAGCAGTTCTTC.

This clonotype was found a few times. The chain uses TRBV7-9 and TRBJ2-2; D unresolved. V was shortened by 5 bases and J by 0 bases, with 10 bases between the two germline ends. Germline assignment: CDR1 SEHNR and CDR2 FQNEAQ (reference sequence). The CDR3 has 15 residues. CDR3 DNA: TGTGCCAGCAGCCATAAGACGGCGAACACCGGGGAGCTGTTTTTT. It encodes CASSHKTANTGELFF. Using reference TRBV7-9 and TRBJ2-2 for the parts outside the CDR3, the full variable domain is DTGVSQNPRHKITKRGQNVTFRCDPISEHNRLYWYRQTLGQGPEFLTYFQNEAQLEKSRLLSDRFSAERPKGSFSTLEIQRTEQGDSAMYLCASSHKTANTGELFFGEGSRLTVL.

This clonotype turned up a few times. Here the CDR3 reads CSALRGGADYGYTF. The DNA for the CDR3 is TGCAGTGCTCTAAGGGGGGGAGCGGACTATGGCTACACCTTC. The V call is TRBV20-1, the J call TRBJ1-2; a possible D gene is TRBD1 (6 bases). V was shortened by 5 bases and J by 3 bases, with 16 bases between the two germline ends. CDR1 DFQATT and CDR2 SNEGSKA come from the germline V gene (reference sequence). This CDR3 contains 14 residues.

On this clonotype: A much larger clonotype is one base distant, so this may be a read error. The V call is TRBV7-2, the J call TRBJ2-3; 10 bases are a match to TRBD2. CDR3 size: 15 residues. Per the germline V gene, CDR1 is SGHTA and CDR2 is FQGNSA. This chain's CDR3 is CVSSLVSGGSDTQYF. The DNA of the CDR3 is TGTGTCAGCAGCTTAGTTAGCGGGGGGTCAGATACGCAGTATTTT.

This clonotype was observed many times. The J gene is TRBJ1-5, the V gene TRBV2; D remains ambiguous. From germline, CDR1 is SNHLY and CDR2 FYNNEI. CDR3 size: 13 residues. Trimming left V 7 bases short and J 4 bases short, with 11 bases between. CDR3 sequence: CASNIGRNQPQHF. The CDR3 nucleotides read TGTGCCAGCAATATTGGGAGGAATCAGCCCCAGCATTTT.

This clonotype has a handful of counts. The CDR3 loop reads CASSLSFGNTGELFF. For the CDR3, the DNA is TGTGCCAGCAGTTTAAGTTTCGGGAACACCGGGGAGCTGTTTTTT. The chain has TRBV27 and TRBJ2-2; D is unresolved. The CDR3 spans 15 residues. Germline V lookup: CDR1 MNHEY, CDR2 SMNVEV (reference sequence). Trimming cost V 2 bases and J 1 base, with 8 bases left between them.

In its sample, this clonotype was seen many times. This sequence joins TRBV12-3 or TRBV12-4 and TRBJ2-3, with D perhaps TRBD1 or TRBD2 (5 bases each). V lost 3 bases, J lost 5 bases, and 9 bases lay in between. This CDR3 has 13 amino acids. The CDR3 reads CASSLGVGDTQYF. In nucleotides, the CDR3 is TGTGCCAGCAGTTTGGGGGTTGGAGATACGCAGTATTTT.

The chain combines TRBV7-9 with TRBJ2-7; the D gene is possibly TRBD1 (5 bases). The CDR3 consists of 14 residues. Between the trimmed V and J ends, which lost 4 bases and 5 bases, there was a span of 15 bases. The germline V gene encodes CDR1 SEHNR and CDR2 FQNEAQ (reference sequence). The DNA of the CDR3 is TGTGCCAGCAGCTCCGACGGACACCATGACGAGCAGTACGTC. Amino acids: CASSSDGHHDEQYV.

The chain is built from TRBV4-2 and TRBJ1-2; D might be TRBD1 (5 bases). Germline loops: CDR1 LGHNA, CDR2 YNFKEQ. Trimming took 0 bases from V and 2 from J, leaving 10 bases between them. This CDR3 has 15 residues. CDR3: CASSQDDSLNYGYTF. The CDR3 DNA reads as TGTGCCAGCAGCCAAGACGACAGTTTAAACTATGGCTACACCTTC.

On this clonotype: A clone one base away is much larger, so this may be a read error. V usage is TRBV7-6 and J usage is TRBJ2-1, with 7 bases lining up with TRBD2. The V gene's germline CDR1 is SGHVS and CDR2 FNYEAQ. The CDR3 length is 16 residues. The V segment lost 3 bases and the J segment 4 bases; nucleotides outside the gene matches: 9. The CDR3 here is CASSLWGRGGYNEQFF. The CDR3 nucleotides are TGTGCCAGCAGCTTGTGGGGACGGGGAGGGTACAATGAGCAGTTCTTC.

This clonotype was detected many times. The V and J genes are TRBV7-2 and TRBJ2-3; D unclear. This CDR3 is built from 15 residues. V was trimmed by 0 bases and J by 2 bases, leaving 9 bases between them. Germline lookup yields CDR1 SGHTA and CDR2 FQGNSA. The CDR3 here is CASSLAGRDTDTQYF. For the CDR3, the DNA is TGTGCCAGCAGCTTAGCCGGTAGGGACACAGATACGCAGTATTTT.

The chain uses TRBV12-3 or TRBV12-4 and TRBJ1-3; D is unclear. The V gene lost 7 bases and the J gene lost 1 base, with 11 bases spanning the gap. CDR3 length: 14 amino acids. The CDR3 loop reads CASTQSRSGNTIYF. CDR3 DNA: TGTGCCAGCACCCAAAGCCGATCTGGAAACACCATATATTTT.

On this clonotype: A much more abundant neighbour one base away suggests this may be a read error. The chain is built from TRBV6-5 and TRBJ1-5, with D maybe TRBD1 (6 bases). Between the trimmed V and J ends, which lost 8 bases and 3 bases, there was a span of 23 bases. This CDR3 comprises 17 residues. The germline CDR1 and CDR2 sequences are MNHEY and SVGAGI. The CDR3, as DNA: TGTGCCAGCGTACGCGGCGGGGGGGCCAACTTCAATCAGCCCCAGCATTTT. Its protein product is CASVRGGGANFNQPQHF.

V is TRBV28 and J is TRBJ1-2; 9 positions agree with TRBD1. V dropped 3 bases and J dropped 8; count of bases not matched to a gene: 13. The germline gives CDR1 MDHEN, CDR2 SYDVKM. The CDR3 spans 16 residues. CDR3 loop: CASSFYPRQGGGGYTF. The CDR3 nucleotides are TGTGCCAGCAGTTTTTACCCGAGACAGGGGGGAGGGGGCTACACCTTC.

The chain couples TRBV7-6 to TRBJ1-4; the match to TRBD1 covers 8 bases. The CDR3 totals 15 residues. Trimming removed 3 bases from V and 7 bases from J; junction bases left unmatched: 7. The V gene's germline CDR1 is SGHVS and CDR2 FNYEAQ. The CDR3 loop is CASSLQAGGGEKLFF. CDR3 DNA sequence: TGTGCCAGCAGCTTGCAGGCAGGGGGCGGTGAAAAACTGTTTTTT. Full variable domain (rest looked up from reference TRBV7-6 and TRBJ1-4): GAGVSQSPRYKVTKRGQDVALRCDPISGHVSLYWYRQALGQGPEFLTYFNYEAQQDKSGLPNDRFSAERPEGSISTLTIQRTEQRDSAMYRCASSLQAGGGEKLFFGSGTQLSVL.

The V gene is TRBV6-1, the J gene TRBJ2-3; TRBD2 agrees at 11 bases. V was pared by 9 bases and J by 0 bases, with 11 bases of the junction left unmatched. In germline, CDR1 is MNHNS, CDR2 SASEGT. The CDR3 extends over 17 amino acids. The CDR3 DNA reads TGTGCCAGTCTTCTAGCGGGGGGCCTTTCAAGCACAGATACGCAGTATTTT. Its translation is CASLLAGGLSSTDTQYF.